This TCR beta chain was retrieved from a study of T-cell reconstitution after alpha-beta-depleted transplantation in children. Study conclusions and caveats: Reportedly, alpha-beta T cells present about two months post-transplant originated from several hundred expanded clones of graft origin. Hyperexpanded clones declined; after one year, newly produced T cells mostly supplied diversity. Day-60 TCRbeta diversity that was high in some patients was derived from surviving recipient T cells and thymic progenitors.

Trimming took off 0 bases at V and 7 bases at J, with 16 bases between the two ends. CDR1 is MGHRA, CDR2 YSYEKL, per germline. The CDR3 runs 15 residues. Concerning this clonotype itself: Its target is not known.

Unique molecular identifiers were built into the TCRbeta library. A single record per CDR3 protein comes from TCRdb applying MiXCR to the PCR reads. Of around 960,000 distinct CDR3 sequences in the sample, about 30% were seen once. The receptor's source is a boy younger than two who had a stem cell transplant for SCID, so the T cells may come from the graft donor. This chain links TRBV4-1 with TRBJ2-7, with TRBD1 as a possible D gene (6 bases). Sequences were derived from PBMCs, mostly from graft donor cells, sampled 360 days after TCRalphabeta/CD19-depleted stem cell transplant. CDR3 coding DNA: TGCGCCAGCAGCCAAGAGGGGGCCGGGCGGCCGGAGCAGTACTTC. Its protein is CASSQEGAGRPEQYF.